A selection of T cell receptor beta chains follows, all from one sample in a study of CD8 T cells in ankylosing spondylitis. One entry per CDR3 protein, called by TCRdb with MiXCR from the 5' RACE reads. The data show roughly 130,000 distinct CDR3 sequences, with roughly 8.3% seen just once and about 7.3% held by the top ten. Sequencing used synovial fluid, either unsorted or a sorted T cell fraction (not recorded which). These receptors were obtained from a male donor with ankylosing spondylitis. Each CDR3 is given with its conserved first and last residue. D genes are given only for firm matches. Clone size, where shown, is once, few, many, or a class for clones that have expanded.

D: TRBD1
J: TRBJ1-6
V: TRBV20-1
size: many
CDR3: CSARTGGLKFFSPLHF
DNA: TGCAGTGCCAGGACAGGGGGCCTTAAATTTTTTTCACCCCTCCACTTT

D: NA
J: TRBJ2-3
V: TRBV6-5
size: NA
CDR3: CASSYRVLIGADTQYF
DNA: TGTGCCAGCAGTTACCGGGTTCTCATAGGGGCGGATACGCAGTATTTT

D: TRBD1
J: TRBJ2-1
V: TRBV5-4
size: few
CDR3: CATNRGAGLNEQFF
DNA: TGTGCCACCAACAGGGGGGCGGGCCTCAATGAGCAGTTCTTC

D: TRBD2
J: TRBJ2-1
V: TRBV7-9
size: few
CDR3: CASSLLAGGVEQFF
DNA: TGTGCCAGCAGCTTACTAGCGGGAGGGGTTGAGCAGTTCTTC

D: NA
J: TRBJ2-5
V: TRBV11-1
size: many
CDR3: CASSLTIAQETQYF
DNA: TGTGCCAGCAGCTTGACTATTGCCCAAGAGACCCAGTACTTC

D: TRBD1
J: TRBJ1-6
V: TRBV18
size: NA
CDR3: CASSPGTDQYSPLHF
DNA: TGTGCCAGCTCACCAGGGACAGATCAATATTCACCCCTCCACTTT

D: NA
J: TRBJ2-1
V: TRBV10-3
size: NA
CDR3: CAISDYRENEQFF
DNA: TGTGCCATCAGTGATTACAGGGAAAATGAGCAGTTCTTC

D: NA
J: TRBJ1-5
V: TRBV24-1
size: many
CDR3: CATSDFSAVSNQPQHF
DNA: TGTGCCACCAGTGATTTCTCGGCAGTTAGCAATCAGCCCCAGCATTTT

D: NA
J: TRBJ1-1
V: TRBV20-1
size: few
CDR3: CSAPSGGARNTEAFF
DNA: TGCAGTGCCCCATCGGGAGGGGCGCGAAACACTGAAGCTTTCTTT

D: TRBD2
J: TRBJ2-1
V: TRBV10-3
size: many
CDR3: CAISGLAGASSYNEQFF
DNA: TGTGCCATCAGCGGACTAGCGGGGGCCAGCTCCTACAATGAGCAGTTCTTC

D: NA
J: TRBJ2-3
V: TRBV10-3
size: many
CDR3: CAISEERDTQYF
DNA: TGTGCCATCAGTGAAGAACGGGATACGCAGTATTTT

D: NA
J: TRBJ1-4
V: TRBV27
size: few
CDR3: CASSALGGGGNEKLFF
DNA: TGTGCCAGCTCCGCACTCGGAGGGGGAGGTAATGAAAAACTGTTTTTT

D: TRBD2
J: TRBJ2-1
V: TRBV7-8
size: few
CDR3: CASAASGGPEQFF
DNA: TGTGCCAGCGCAGCTTCGGGAGGTCCTGAGCAGTTCTTC

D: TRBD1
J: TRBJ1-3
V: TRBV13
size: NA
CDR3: CASSLAGGYGNTIYF
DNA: TGTGCCAGCAGCTTAGCAGGGGGTTATGGAAACACCATATATTTT

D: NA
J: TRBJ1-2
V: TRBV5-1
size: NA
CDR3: CASSPVFDYGYTF
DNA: TGCGCCAGCAGCCCCGTCTTTGACTATGGCTACACCTTC

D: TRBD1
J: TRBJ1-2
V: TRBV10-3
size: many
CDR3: CAISFDRGNGYTF
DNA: TGTGCCATCAGTTTCGACAGGGGTAATGGCTACACCTTC

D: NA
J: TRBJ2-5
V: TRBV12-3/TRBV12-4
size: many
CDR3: CASSLGLADKETQYF
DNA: TGTGCCAGCAGTTTAGGGCTAGCTGATAAAGAGACCCAGTACTTC

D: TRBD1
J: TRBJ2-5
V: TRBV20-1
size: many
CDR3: CSANRDREPETQYF
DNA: TGCAGTGCTAACCGGGACAGGGAGCCGGAGACCCAGTACTTC

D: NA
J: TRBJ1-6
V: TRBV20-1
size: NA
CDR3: CSARDFSRGINDGSPLHF
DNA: TGCAGTGCTAGAGACTTCTCCAGGGGAATTAATGATGGTTCACCCCTCCACTTT

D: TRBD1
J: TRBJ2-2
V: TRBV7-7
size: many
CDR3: CASSPGGTGELFF
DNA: TGTGCTAGCAGCCCAGGGGGCACCGGGGAGCTGTTTTTT

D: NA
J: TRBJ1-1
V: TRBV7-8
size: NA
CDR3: CASSFFETEAFF
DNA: TGTGCCAGCAGCTTTTTTGAAACTGAAGCTTTCTTT

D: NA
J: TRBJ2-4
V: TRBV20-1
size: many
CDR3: CSAYPLENIQYF
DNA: TGCAGTGCTTATCCCCTGGAAAACATTCAGTACTTC

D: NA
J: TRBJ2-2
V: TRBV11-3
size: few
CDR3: CASSPTNYVGELFF
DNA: TGTGCCAGCAGCCCTACAAATTACGTCGGGGAGCTGTTTTTT

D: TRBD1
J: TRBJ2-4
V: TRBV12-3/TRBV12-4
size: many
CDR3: CASRMGQGNIQYF
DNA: TGTGCCAGCAGGATGGGACAGGGAAACATTCAGTACTTC

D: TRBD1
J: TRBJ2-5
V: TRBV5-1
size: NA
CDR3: CASSVITGAEETQYF
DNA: TGCGCCAGCAGCGTAATTACAGGGGCTGAGGAGACCCAGTACTTC

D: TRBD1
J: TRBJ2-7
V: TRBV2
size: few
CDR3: CASSVGQAPYEQYF
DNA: TGTGCCAGCAGTGTGGGACAGGCGCCCTACGAGCAGTACTTC

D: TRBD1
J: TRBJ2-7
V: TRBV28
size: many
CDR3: CASSLRDSLSYEQYF
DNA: TGTGCCAGCAGTTTGAGGGACAGCCTCTCCTACGAGCAGTACTTC

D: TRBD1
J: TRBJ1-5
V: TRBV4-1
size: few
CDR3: CASSQDNQGVQPQHF
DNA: TGCGCCAGCAGCCAAGATAACCAGGGGGTCCAGCCCCAGCATTTT

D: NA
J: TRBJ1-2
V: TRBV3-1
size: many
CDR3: CASTPWGADYGYTF
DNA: TGTGCCAGCACCCCATGGGGCGCGGACTATGGCTACACCTTC

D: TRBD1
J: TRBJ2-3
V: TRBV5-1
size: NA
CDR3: CASSLVGQVTDTQYF
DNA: TGCGCCAGCAGCCTGGTAGGACAGGTTACAGATACGCAGTATTTT

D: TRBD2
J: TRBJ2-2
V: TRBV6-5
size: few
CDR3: CASSYSSTFPSGRMGLFF
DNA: TGTGCCAGCAGTTACTCGAGTACTTTTCCTAGCGGGAGGATGGGGCTGTTTTTT

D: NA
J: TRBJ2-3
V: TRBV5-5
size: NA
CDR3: CASSSWGVRTDTQYF
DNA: TGTGCCAGCAGTTCCTGGGGGGTTCGCACAGATACGCAGTATTTT

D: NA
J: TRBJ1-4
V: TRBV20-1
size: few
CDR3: CSASPREMGNEKLFF
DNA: TGCAGTGCTAGCCCAAGGGAAATGGGAAATGAAAAACTGTTTTTT

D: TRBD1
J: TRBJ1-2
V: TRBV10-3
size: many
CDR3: CAIRDRDNYGYTF
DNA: TGTGCCATCAGGGACAGGGATAACTATGGCTACACCTTC

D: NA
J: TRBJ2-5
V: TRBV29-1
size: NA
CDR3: CSVGGGSSQETQYF
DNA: TGCAGCGTTGGGGGGGGCAGCTCACAAGAGACCCAGTACTTC

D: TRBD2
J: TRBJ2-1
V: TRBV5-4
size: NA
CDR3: CASSSKRESSDEQFF
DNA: TGTGCCAGCAGCTCGAAGCGGGAGTCCTCAGATGAGCAGTTCTTC

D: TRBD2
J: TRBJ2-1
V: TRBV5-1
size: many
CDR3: CASSSGLADSYNEQFF
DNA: TGCGCCAGCAGCTCGGGACTAGCGGATTCCTACAATGAGCAGTTCTTC

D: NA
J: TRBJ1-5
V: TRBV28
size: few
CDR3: CASSWDGMNNQPQHF
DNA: TGTGCCAGCAGTTGGGACGGGATGAACAATCAGCCCCAGCATTTT

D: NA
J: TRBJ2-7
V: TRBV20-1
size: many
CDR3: CSAREPLSYEQYF
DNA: TGCAGTGCTAGAGAACCCCTTTCCTACGAGCAGTACTTC

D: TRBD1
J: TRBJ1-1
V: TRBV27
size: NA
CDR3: CASSPSSGGEAFF
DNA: TGTGCCAGCAGTCCTTCCTCAGGGGGGGAAGCTTTCTTT

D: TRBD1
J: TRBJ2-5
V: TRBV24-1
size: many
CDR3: CATGQGVETQYF
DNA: TGTGCCACTGGACAGGGAGTGGAGACCCAGTACTTC

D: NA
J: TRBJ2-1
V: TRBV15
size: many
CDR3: CATSRAYALAITYNEQFF
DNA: TGTGCCACCAGCAGGGCCTACGCTCTAGCGATCACCTACAATGAGCAGTTCTTC

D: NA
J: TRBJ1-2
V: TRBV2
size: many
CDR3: CASSVGIRSNYGYTF
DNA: TGTGCCAGCAGTGTAGGCATCCGATCTAACTATGGCTACACCTTC

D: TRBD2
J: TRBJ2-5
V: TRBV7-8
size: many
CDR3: CASSAWRFGGRQETQYF
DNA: TGTGCCAGCAGCGCCTGGCGCTTCGGCGGGAGACAAGAGACCCAGTACTTC

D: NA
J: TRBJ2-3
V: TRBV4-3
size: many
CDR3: CASSQEGGARTDTQYF
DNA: TGCGCCAGCAGCCAAGAAGGCGGGGCCCGCACAGATACGCAGTATTTT

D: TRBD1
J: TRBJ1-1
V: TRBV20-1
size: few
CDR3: CSARAGTGGREAFF
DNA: TGCAGTGCTAGAGCCGGGACAGGGGGGAGGGAAGCTTTCTTT

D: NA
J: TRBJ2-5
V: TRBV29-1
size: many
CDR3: CSVETTAWGETQYF
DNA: TGCAGCGTTGAAACAACAGCCTGGGGGGAGACCCAGTACTTC

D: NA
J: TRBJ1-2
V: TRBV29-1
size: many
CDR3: CSVEDRTGSGYTF
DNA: TGCAGCGTTGAAGATAGGACTGGGAGCGGCTACACCTTC

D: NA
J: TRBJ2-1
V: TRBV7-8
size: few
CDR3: CASSPRRTQNEQFF
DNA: TGTGCCAGCAGCCCCCGCAGGACACAAAATGAGCAGTTCTTC

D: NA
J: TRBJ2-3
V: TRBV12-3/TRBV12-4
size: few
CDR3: CASSLNAYTQYF
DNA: TGTGCCAGCAGTTTAAACGCGTATACGCAGTATTTT

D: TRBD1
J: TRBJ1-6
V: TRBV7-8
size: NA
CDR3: CASSLYPTGQGTPLHF
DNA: TGTGCCAGCAGCTTATATCCGACAGGGCAGGGGACACCCCTCCACTTT